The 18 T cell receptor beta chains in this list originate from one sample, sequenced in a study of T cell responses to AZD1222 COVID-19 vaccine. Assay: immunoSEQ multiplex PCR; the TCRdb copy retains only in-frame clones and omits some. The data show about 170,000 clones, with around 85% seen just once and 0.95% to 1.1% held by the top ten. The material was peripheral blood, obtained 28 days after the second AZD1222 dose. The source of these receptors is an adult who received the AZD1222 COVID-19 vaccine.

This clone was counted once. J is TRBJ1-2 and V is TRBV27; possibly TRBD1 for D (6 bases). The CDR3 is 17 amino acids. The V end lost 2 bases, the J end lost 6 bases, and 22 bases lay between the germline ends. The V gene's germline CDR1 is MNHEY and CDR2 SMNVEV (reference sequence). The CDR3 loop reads CASSLPPHRVEFDGYTF. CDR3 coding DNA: TGTGCCAGCAGTTTACCCCCGCACAGGGTTGAATTTGATGGCTACACCTTC.

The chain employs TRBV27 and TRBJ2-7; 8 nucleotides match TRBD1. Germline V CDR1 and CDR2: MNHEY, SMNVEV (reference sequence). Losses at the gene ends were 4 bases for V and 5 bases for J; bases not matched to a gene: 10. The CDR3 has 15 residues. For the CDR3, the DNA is TGTGCCAGCAGTTCGCCAGGGGGCGCTTTCCACGAGCAGTACTTC. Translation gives CASSSPGGAFHEQYF.

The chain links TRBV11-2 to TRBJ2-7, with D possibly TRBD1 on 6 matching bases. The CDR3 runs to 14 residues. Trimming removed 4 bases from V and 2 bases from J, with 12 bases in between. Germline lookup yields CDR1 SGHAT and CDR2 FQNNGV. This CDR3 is CASSSNRVPYEQYF. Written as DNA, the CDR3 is TGTGCCAGCAGCTCAAACAGGGTGCCCTACGAGCAGTACTTC.

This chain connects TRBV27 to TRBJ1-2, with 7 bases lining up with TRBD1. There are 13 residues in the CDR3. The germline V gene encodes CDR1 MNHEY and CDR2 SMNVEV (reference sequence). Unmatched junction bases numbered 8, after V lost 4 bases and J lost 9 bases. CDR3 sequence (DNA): TGTGCCAGCAGTTGGGGACAGTTCGCTAGCTACACCTTC. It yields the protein CASSWGQFASYTF.

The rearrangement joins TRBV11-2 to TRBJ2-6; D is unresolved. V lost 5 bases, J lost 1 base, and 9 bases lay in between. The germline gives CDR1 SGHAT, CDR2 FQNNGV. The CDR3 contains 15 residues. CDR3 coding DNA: TGTGCCAGCAGCCTCGAACAATCTGGGGCCAACGTCCTGACTTTC. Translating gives CASSLEQSGANVLTF.

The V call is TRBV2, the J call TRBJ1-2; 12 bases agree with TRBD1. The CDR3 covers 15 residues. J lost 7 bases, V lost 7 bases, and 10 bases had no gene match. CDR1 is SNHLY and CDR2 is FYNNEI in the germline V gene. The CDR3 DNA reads TGTGCCAGCATCACCAGGGACAGGGGGCCAGGTGGCTACACCTTC. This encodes CASITRDRGPGGYTF. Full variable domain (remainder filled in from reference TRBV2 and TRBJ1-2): EPEVTQTPSHQVTQMGQEVILRCVPISNHLYFYWYRQILGQKVEFLVSFYNNEISEKSEIFDDQFSVERPDGSNFTLKIRSTKLEDSAMYFCASITRDRGPGGYTFGSGTRLTVV.

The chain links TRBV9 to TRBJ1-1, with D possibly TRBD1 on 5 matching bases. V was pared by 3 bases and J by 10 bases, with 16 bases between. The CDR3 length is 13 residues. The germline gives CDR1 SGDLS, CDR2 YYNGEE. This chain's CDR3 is CASSEMGGEGAFF. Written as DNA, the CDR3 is TGTGCCAGCAGCGAGATGGGGGGAGAGGGAGCTTTCTTT.

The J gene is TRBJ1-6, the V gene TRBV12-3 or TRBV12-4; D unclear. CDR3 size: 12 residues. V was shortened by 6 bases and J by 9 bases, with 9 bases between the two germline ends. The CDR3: CASSSPGSPLHF. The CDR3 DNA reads TGTGCCAGCAGCTCTCCGGGTTCACCCCTCCACTTT.

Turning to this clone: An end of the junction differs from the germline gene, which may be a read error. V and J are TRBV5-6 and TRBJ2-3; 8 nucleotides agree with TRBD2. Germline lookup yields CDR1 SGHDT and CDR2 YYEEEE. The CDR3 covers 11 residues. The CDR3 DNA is TGTGCCAGCAGCACGGGGGGGCAGAAGGATTTT. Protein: CASSTGGQKDF.

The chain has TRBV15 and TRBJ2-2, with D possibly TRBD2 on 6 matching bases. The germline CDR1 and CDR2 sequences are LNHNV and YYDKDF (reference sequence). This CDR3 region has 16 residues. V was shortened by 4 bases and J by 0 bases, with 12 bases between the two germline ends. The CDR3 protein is CATSTRGLSNTGELFF. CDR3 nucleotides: TGTGCCACCAGCACCCGAGGACTATCGAACACCGGGGAGCTGTTTTTT.

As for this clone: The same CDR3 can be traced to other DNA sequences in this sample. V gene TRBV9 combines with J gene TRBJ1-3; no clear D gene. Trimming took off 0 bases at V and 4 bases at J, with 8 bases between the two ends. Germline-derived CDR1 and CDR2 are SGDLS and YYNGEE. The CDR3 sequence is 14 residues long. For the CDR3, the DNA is TGTGCCAGCAGCGTAGAGGCAGGCGGAAACACCATATATTTT. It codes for CASSVEAGGNTIYF.

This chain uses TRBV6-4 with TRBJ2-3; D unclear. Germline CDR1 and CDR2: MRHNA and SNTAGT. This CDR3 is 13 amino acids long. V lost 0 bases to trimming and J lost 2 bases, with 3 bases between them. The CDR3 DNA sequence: TGTGCCAGCAGTGACTCGGACACAGATACGCAGTATTTT. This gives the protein CASSDSDTDTQYF.

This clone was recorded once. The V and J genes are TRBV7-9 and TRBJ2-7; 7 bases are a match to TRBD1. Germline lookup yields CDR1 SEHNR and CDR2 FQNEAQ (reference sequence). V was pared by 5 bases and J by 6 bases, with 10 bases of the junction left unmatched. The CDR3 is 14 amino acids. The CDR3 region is CASSKRQGRGEQYF. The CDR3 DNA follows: TGTGCCAGCAGCAAACGACAGGGCCGCGGCGAGCAGTACTTC.

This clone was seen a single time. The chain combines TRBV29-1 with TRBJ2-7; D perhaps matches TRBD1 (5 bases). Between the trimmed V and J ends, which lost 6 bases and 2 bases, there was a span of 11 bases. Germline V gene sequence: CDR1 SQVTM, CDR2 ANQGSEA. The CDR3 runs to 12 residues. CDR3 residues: CSVADSPYEQYF. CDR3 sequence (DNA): TGCAGCGTCGCCGACAGTCCCTACGAGCAGTACTTC.

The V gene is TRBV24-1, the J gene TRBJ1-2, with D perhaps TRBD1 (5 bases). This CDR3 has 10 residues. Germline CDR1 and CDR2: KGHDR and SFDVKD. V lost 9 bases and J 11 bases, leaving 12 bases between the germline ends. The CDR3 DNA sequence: TGTGCCACCCCGTCGGGGGGGTACACCTTC. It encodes CATPSGGYTF.

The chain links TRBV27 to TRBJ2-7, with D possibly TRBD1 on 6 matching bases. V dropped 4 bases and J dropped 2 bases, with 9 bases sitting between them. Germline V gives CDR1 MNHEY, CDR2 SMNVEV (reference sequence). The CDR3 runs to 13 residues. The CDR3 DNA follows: TGTGCCAGCAGTTACCGGGACACCTACGAGCAGTACTTC. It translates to CASSYRDTYEQYF.

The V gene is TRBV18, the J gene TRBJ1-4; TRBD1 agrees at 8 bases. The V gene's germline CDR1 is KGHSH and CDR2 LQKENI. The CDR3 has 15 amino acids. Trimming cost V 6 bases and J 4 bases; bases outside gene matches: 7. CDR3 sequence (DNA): TGTGCCAGCTCCCCCTGGGGACAGGATAATGAAAAACTGTTTTTT. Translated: CASSPWGQDNEKLFF.

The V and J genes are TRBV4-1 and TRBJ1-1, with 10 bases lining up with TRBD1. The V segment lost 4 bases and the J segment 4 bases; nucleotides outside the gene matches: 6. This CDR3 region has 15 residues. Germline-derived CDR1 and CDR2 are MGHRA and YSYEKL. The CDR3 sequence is CASSRGDRGSTEAFF. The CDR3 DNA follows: TGCGCCAGCAGCCGCGGGGACAGGGGCAGCACTGAAGCTTTCTTT.